One and the same sample provided the 17 T cell receptor beta chains below, sequenced in a study of ipilimumab plus nivolumab after autologous stem cell transplantation. Using immunoSEQ multiplex PCR, the repertoire was profiled, and TCRdb retains in-frame clones only, with some absent. Of about 22,000 clones in the sample, more than 60% are singletons; the top ten hold around 18%. Specimen: PBMCs, collected in a trial of ipilimumab plus nivolumab as post-transplant consolidation. The receptors stem from a male donor with diffuse large B-cell lymphoma.

The chain uses TRBV13 and TRBJ1-1; D is unresolved. Germline lookup yields CDR1 PRHDT and CDR2 FYEKMQ (reference sequence). Trimming left V 5 bases short and J 9 bases short, with 13 bases between. The CDR3 is 12 amino acids. In nucleotides, the CDR3 is TGTGCCAGCAGCCCCGGCCAGACCCAAGCTTTCTTT. Protein product: CASSPGQTQAFF.

This clone has just a few counts. The genes are TRBV14 and TRBJ1-2; 8 bases match TRBD1. Germline CDR1 reads SGHDN; CDR2 reads FVKESK. J gave up 9 bases and V 3 bases, and 6 bases lay outside the gene matches. CDR3 length: 13 amino acids. The CDR3 DNA sequence: TGTGCCAGCAGCCATCGGACAGGGCGTAGCTACACCTTC. Residues: CASSHRTGRSYTF. The complete variable domain, with remaining parts taken from reference TRBV14 and TRBJ1-2, reads EAGVTQFPSHSVIEKGQTVTLRCDPISGHDNLYWYRRVMGKEIKFLLHFVKESKQDESGMPNNRFLAERTGGTYSTLKVQPAELEDSGVYFCASSHRTGRSYTFGSGTRLTVV.

The gene calls are TRBV29-1 and TRBJ2-3, with D perhaps matching TRBD1 (6 bases). Germline CDR1 and CDR2: SQVTM and ANQGSEA. V was shortened by 6 bases and J by 0 bases, with 13 bases between the two germline ends. The CDR3 runs to 14 residues. The CDR3 is CSVTGQVSTDTQYF. The CDR3 DNA reads TGCAGCGTGACGGGACAAGTTAGCACAGATACGCAGTATTTT.

V usage is TRBV7-2 and J usage is TRBJ1-5; D is unclear. The V end lost 2 bases, the J end lost 4 bases, and 9 bases lay between the germline ends. Germline-derived CDR1 and CDR2 are SGHTA and FQGNSA. The CDR3 consists of 14 residues. The CDR3 DNA sequence: TGTGCCAGCAGCTTAAATTACGGAAATCAGCCCCAGCATTTT. This codes for CASSLNYGNQPQHF.

The chain has TRBV7-8 and TRBJ1-4, with TRBD1 as a possible D gene (5 bases). CDR3 length equals 11 residues. Germline V lookup: CDR1 SGHVS, CDR2 FQNEAQ. CDR3 sequence (DNA): TGTGGGGGGGCAACTAATGAAAAACTGTTTTTT. Amino acid sequence: CGGATNEKLFF.

This clone was counted a few times. The chain carries TRBV15 and TRBJ1-2; a weak D match, TRBD1 (5 bases). Trimming shortened V by 5 bases and J by 0 bases, and 13 bases separated the two germline ends. Germline CDR1 is LNHNV and CDR2 is YYDKDF (reference sequence). This CDR3 has 15 residues. CDR3 region: CATSGAGTSNYGYTF. CDR3 DNA sequence: TGTGCCACCAGCGGAGCCGGGACTTCTAACTATGGCTACACCTTC.

The chain uses TRBV13 and TRBJ1-2; 7 bases match TRBD1. Per germline, CDR1 PRHDT and CDR2 FYEKMQ (reference sequence). Losses at the gene ends were 5 bases for V and 3 bases for J; bases not matched to a gene: 12. The CDR3 is made up of 16 amino acids. The CDR3 spells CASSVDRAGMDYGYTF. In DNA form, the CDR3 reads TGTGCCAGCAGCGTAGACAGGGCGGGGATGGACTATGGCTACACCTTC.

The chain has TRBV29-1 and TRBJ2-7; D may be TRBD1 (6 bases). There are 12 residues in the CDR3. CDR1 is SQVTM and CDR2 is ANQGSEA in the germline V gene. Trimming removed 7 bases from V and 3 bases from J, with 13 bases in between. The CDR3 nucleotides read TGCAGCGCTACGCAGGGGTACTACGAGCAGTACTTC. This gives the protein CSATQGYYEQYF.

CDR3 sequence: CASSQGTPPFLSTDTQYF. In DNA, the CDR3 is TGCGCCAGCAGCCAAGGGACACCTCCATTTTTGAGCACAGATACGCAGTATTTT. V is TRBV4-1 and J is TRBJ2-3; D perhaps matches TRBD1 (5 bases). Germline CDR1 MGHRA, CDR2 YSYEKL. V lost 1 base and J lost 0, with 17 bases in between. The length of the CDR3 is 18 residues.

A single count supports this clone. The chain links TRBV10-3 to TRBJ2-2; 9 bases are a match to TRBD1. Germline assignment: CDR1 ENHRY and CDR2 SYGVKD. J gave up 5 bases and V 4 bases, and 2 bases lay outside the gene matches. The CDR3 contains 14 residues. CDR3 sequence: CAISVGQGTGELFF. DNA for the CDR3: TGTGCCATCAGTGTGGGACAGGGTACCGGGGAGCTGTTTTTT.

The J gene is TRBJ2-7, the V gene TRBV7-6, with 7 bases identical to TRBD1. The CDR3 has 15 amino acids. After removal of 5 bases from V and 2 bases from J, the junction contained 9 bases not matched to a gene. In germline, CDR1 is SGHVS, CDR2 FNYEAQ. The CDR3: CASSRGGAEAYEQYF. For the CDR3, the DNA is TGTGCCAGCAGCCGAGGGGGCGCGGAGGCCTACGAGCAGTACTTC.

A single count supports this clone. The chain recombines TRBV5-1 with TRBJ1-5, with TRBD1 matching over 8 bases. Germline-derived CDR1 and CDR2 are SGHRS and YFSETQ. The CDR3 totals 15 residues. Unmatched junction bases numbered 2, after V lost 1 base and J lost 2 bases. The CDR3: CASSLTGGGNQPQHF. Written as DNA, the CDR3 is TGCGCCAGCAGCTTGACAGGGGGAGGCAATCAGCCCCAGCATTTT.

The chain uses TRBV23-1 and TRBJ2-1; D unresolved. TRBV23-1 is flagged as an ORF with uncertain function. This CDR3 region has 16 residues. V was shortened by 0 bases and J by 4 bases, with 13 bases between the two germline ends. The CDR3 DNA follows: TGCGCCAGCAGTCAATCAGAGGTCCCACTATACAATGAGCAGTTCTTC. Protein sequence: CASSQSEVPLYNEQFF.

The sample holds many counts of this clone. The chain joins TRBV2 to TRBJ1-2; 10 nucleotides align to TRBD1. CDR3 length: 14 amino acids. Trimming at V came to 8 bases and at J to 3 bases, leaving 6 bases not matched to a gene. The V gene's germline CDR1 is SNHLY and CDR2 FYNNEI. The CDR3 protein is CASFSGTGDYGYTF. Here the CDR3 DNA reads TGTGCCAGCTTTTCCGGGACAGGGGACTATGGCTACACCTTC.

This clone was counted a single time. The chain employs TRBV19 and TRBJ2-1; 10 nucleotides align to TRBD1. CDR1 LNHDA and CDR2 SQIVND come from the germline V gene (reference sequence). The CDR3 runs to 15 residues. V gave up 7 bases and J gave up 7 bases; unmatched junction bases: 10. The CDR3 here is CASTEGQGSRNEQFF. The CDR3, as DNA: TGTGCCAGTACCGAGGGACAGGGGAGTAGAAATGAGCAGTTCTTC. The full variable domain, completed using reference TRBV19 and TRBJ2-1, is DGGITQSPKYLFRKEGQNVTLSCEQNLNHDAMYWYRQDPGQGLRLIYYSQIVNDFQKGDIAEGYSVSREKKESFPLTVTSAQKNPTAFYLCASTEGQGSRNEQFFGPGTRLTVL.

V is TRBV7-6 and J is TRBJ2-4; 8 nucleotides agree with TRBD2. Germline-derived CDR1 and CDR2 are SGHVS and FNYEAQ. CDR3 length: 20 residues. V lost 0 bases, J lost 1 base, and 14 bases stayed unmatched. The CDR3 DNA is TGTGCCAGCAGCTTAGCGCAGCCCGCGGGGGGTAGTTTTGCCAAAAACATTCAGTACTTC. Protein: CASSLAQPAGGSFAKNIQYF.

DNA of the CDR3: TGTGCCAGCAGCCTGGCCGGGGGCGGGAGCTCCTACGAGCAGTACTTC. It codes for CASSLAGGGSSYEQYF. The genes are TRBV7-2 and TRBJ2-7, with a weak D call TRBD2 (7 bases). V was cut by 5 bases and J by 0 bases, with 17 bases left in between. The CDR3 spans 16 residues. Per germline, CDR1 SGHTA and CDR2 FQGNSA.